These 5 T cell receptor beta chains were all obtained from the same sample, sequenced in a study of T cells in localized non-small cell lung cancer. Sequencing was performed with immunoSEQ multiplex PCR; in TCRdb, only in-frame clones are kept and a portion is missing. The sample has about 33,000 clones, roughly 90% seen once. The source material was peripheral blood, sampled before any cancer treatment. The receptor set was obtained from a man aged 35 to 69 with stage I lung adenocarcinoma.

The chain carries TRBV7-6 and TRBJ2-3, with a tentative D call TRBD2 (5 bases). Germline V lookup: CDR1 SGHVS, CDR2 FNYEAQ. The V end lost 2 bases, the J end lost 1 base, and 25 bases lay between the germline ends. This CDR3 has 20 amino acids. The CDR3 sequence is CASSLLGTVRTGVRTDTQYF. CDR3 nucleotide sequence: TGTGCCAGCAGCTTATTAGGCACAGTCAGAACCGGGGTTCGCACAGATACGCAGTATTTT.

V and J are TRBV18 and TRBJ1-4, with unresolved D. CDR1 and CDR2 (germline): KGHSH, LQKENI. The length of the CDR3 is 15 residues. Trimming left V 3 bases short and J 4 bases short, with 12 bases between. Written as DNA, the CDR3 is TGTGCCAGCTCACCGGGAAGTAATCATAATGAAAAACTGTTTTTT. It is translated as CASSPGSNHNEKLFF.

This clone has a handful of counts. The rearrangement joins TRBV13 to TRBJ1-6; no clear D. The germline V gene has CDR1 PRHDT and CDR2 FYEKMQ (reference sequence). CDR3 length: 12 amino acids. V dropped 1 base and J dropped 13 bases, with 8 bases sitting between them. CDR3 nucleotides: TGTGCCAGCAGCTTAGTGGGGAGGCCCCTCCACTTT. Protein product: CASSLVGRPLHF. Drawing the rest from reference TRBV13 and TRBJ1-6, the complete variable domain is AAGVIQSPRHLIKEKRETATLKCYPIPRHDTVYWYQQGPGQDPQFLISFYEKMQSDKGSIPDRFSAQQFSDYHSELNMSSLELGDSALYFCASSLVGRPLHFGNGTRLTVT.

The J gene is TRBJ2-7, the V gene TRBV7-9; D is perhaps TRBD2 (5 bases). The CDR3 totals 15 residues. Germline CDR1 reads SEHNR; CDR2 reads FQNEAQ (reference sequence). Trimming cost V 2 bases and J 5 bases, with 16 bases left between them. CDR3 sequence (DNA): TGTGCCAGCAGCTTATTAATCACGACTATGCACGAGCAGTACTTC. It is translated as CASSLLITTMHEQYF.

The J gene is TRBJ1-2, the V gene TRBV19; D gene unclear. There are 15 residues in the CDR3. CDR1 is LNHDA and CDR2 is SQIVND in the germline V gene (reference sequence). The V gene lost 3 bases and the J gene lost 2 bases, with 13 bases spanning the gap. For the CDR3, the DNA is TGTGCCAGTAGTATCCTTGGCGGTGGGAACTATGGCTACACCTTC. Protein sequence: CASSILGGGNYGYTF.